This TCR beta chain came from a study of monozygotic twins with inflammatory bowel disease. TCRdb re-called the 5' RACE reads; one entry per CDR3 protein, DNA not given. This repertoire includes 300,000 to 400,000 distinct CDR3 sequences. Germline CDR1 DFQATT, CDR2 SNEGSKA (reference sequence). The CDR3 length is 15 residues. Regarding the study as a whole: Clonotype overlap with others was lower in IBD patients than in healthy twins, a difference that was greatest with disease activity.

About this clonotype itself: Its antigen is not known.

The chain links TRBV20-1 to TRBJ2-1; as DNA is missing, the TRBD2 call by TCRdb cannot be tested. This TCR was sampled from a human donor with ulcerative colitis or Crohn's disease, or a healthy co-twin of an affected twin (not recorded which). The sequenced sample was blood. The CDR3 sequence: CGAGSGERVVNEQFF.